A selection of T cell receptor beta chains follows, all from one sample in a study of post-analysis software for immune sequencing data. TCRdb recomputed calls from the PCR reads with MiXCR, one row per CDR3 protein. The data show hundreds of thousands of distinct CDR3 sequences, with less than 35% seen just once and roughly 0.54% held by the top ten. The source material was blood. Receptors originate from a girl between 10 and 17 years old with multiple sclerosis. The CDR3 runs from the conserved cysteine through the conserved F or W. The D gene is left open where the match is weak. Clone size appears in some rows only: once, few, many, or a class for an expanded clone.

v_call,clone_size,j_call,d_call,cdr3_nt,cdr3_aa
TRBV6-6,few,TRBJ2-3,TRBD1,TGTGCCAGCATCGGAGACAGGGTCACGGATACGCAGTATTTT,CASIGDRVTDTQYF
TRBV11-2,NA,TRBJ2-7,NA,TGTGCCAGCAGCAGTGCCCGGAACCCTCTGGAGCAGTACTTC,CASSSARNPLEQYF
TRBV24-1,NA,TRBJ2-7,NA,TGTGCCACCAGTGACCAAAGGGGGTACGAGCAGTACTTC,CATSDQRGYEQYF
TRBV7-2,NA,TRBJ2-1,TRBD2,TGTGCCAGCAGCTTAAGGTGGGTTCGAGCGGGAGGGCCGCGTGAGCAGTTCTTC,CASSLRWVRAGGPREQFF
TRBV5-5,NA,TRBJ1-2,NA,TGTGCCAGCAGCTTGGGGGCGGCTGGCTACACCTTC,CASSLGAAGYTF
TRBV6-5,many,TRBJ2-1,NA,TGTGCCAGCAGTATGCGGGCTAGTAGAATTTACAATGAGCAGTTCTTC,CASSMRASRIYNEQFF
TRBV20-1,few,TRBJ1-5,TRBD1,TGCAGTGCTAGGAGGACAGGGCTTACCAATCAGCCCCAGCATTTT,CSARRTGLTNQPQHF
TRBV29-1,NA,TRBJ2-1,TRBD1,TGCAGCGTTGCCTCCGGACAGGCCGTAAATGAGCAGTTCTTC,CSVASGQAVNEQFF
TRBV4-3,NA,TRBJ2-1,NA,TGCGCCAGCAGCCAAGTTAGTGGCAGGATTGGAAATGAGCAGTTCTTC,CASSQVSGRIGNEQFF
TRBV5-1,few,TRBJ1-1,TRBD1,TGCGCCAGCAGCTTGGTACAGGGGGATGAAGCTTTCTTT,CASSLVQGDEAFF
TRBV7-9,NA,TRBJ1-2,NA,TGTGCCAGCAGCCCGACAGGCGAAAACTATGGCTACACCTTC,CASSPTGENYGYTF
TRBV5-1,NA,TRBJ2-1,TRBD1,TGCGCCAGCACCAATACAGGGGTGGCGGAGCAGTTCTTC,CASTNTGVAEQFF
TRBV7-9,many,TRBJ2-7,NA,TGTGCCAGCAGCTCCCCAAGGACTTACGAGCAGTACTTC,CASSSPRTYEQYF
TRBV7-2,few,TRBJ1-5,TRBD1,TGTGCCAGCAGCCCCCGGGGAGGGGGCAAACAGCCCCAGCATTTT,CASSPRGGGKQPQHF
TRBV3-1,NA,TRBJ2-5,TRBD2,TGTGCCAGCAGCCAACGCAGCGGGAGAAAAGAGACCCAGTACTTC,CASSQRSGRKETQYF
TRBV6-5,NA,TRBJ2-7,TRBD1,TGTGCCAGCAGACGACAGGGAAGTTCACACGAGCAGTACTTC,CASRRQGSSHEQYF
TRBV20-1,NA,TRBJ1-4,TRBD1,TGCAGTGCTAGAGACACAGGGGGGATACTAGGTGAAAAACTGTTTTTT,CSARDTGGILGEKLFF
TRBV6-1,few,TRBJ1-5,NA,TGTGCCAGCACCCCTCGGATCAGCAATCAGCCCCAGCATTTT,CASTPRISNQPQHF
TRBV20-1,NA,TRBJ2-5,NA,TGCAGTGCTAGAATTCGGCAGAACCAAGAGACCCAGTACTTC,CSARIRQNQETQYF
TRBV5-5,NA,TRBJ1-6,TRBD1,TGTGCCAGCAGCCAGTACGGGACAGAGAATTCACCCCTCCACTTT,CASSQYGTENSPLHF
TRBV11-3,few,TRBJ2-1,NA,TGTGCCAGCAGCTTAGATTTGGCGGGGGAGCAGTTCTTC,CASSLDLAGEQFF
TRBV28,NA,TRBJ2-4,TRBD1,TGTGCCAGCACAGTTCGGGACAGGGTCAAAAACATTCAGTACTTC,CASTVRDRVKNIQYF
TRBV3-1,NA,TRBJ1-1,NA,TGTGCCAGCAGCCAGGGACGGTGGAACACTGAAGCTTTCTTT,CASSQGRWNTEAFF
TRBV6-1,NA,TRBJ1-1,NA,TGTGCCAGCACCAGGACAGAGAACACTGAAGCTATCTTT,CASTRTENTEAIF
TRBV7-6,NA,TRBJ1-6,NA,TGTGCCAGCAGCTCGATTTCGGGGAATTCACCCCTCCACTTT,CASSSISGNSPLHF
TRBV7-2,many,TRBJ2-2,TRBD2,TGTGCCAGCAGCCGAAACCTACTAGCGGGAGGGCCTACCACCGGGGAGCTGTTTTTT,CASSRNLLAGGPTTGELFF
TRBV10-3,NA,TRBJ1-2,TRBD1,TGTGCCATCAGCGGCGGGACAGCCTACTATGGCTACACCTTC,CAISGGTAYYGYTF
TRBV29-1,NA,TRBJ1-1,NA,TGCAGCGTTGAAGTGAACCCTGAAGCTTTCTTT,CSVEVNPEAFF
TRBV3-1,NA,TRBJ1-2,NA,TGTGCCAGCAGCCAAGGGGGGTACATCGGCTACACCTTC,CASSQGGYIGYTF
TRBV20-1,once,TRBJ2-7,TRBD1,TGCAGTGCTAGGGACAGGGGGCACTGCGAGCAGTACTTC,CSARDRGHCEQYF
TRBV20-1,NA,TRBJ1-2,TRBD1,TGCAGTGCTAGAGCCCCTAAGGGGGCAGGAGGCTACACCTTC,CSARAPKGAGGYTF
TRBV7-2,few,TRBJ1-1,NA,TGTGCCAGCAGCTTAGCGCTGTGGGGTGGGGACACTGAAGCTTTCTTT,CASSLALWGGDTEAFF
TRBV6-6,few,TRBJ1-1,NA,TGTGCCAGCAGTTACTCGGGTTCGGTGACTGAAGCTTTCTTT,CASSYSGSVTEAFF
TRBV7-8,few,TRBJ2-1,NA,TGTGCCAGCAGCTCCCGAGGGCTCGGCTCCTACAATGAGCAGTTCTTC,CASSSRGLGSYNEQFF
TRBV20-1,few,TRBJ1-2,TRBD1,TGCAGTGCTAGAGTACAGGGGGAGCGGGTGTATGGCTACACCTTC,CSARVQGERVYGYTF
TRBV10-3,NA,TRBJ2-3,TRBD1,TGTGCCATCCGTTACGATCCAGGGCAGGGGGCAATTACGCAGTATTTT,CAIRYDPGQGAITQYF
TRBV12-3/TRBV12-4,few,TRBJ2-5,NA,TGTGCCAGCAGCTCCCTCCTCCAGGGGGGGCGACAAGAGACCCAGTACTTC,CASSSLLQGGRQETQYF
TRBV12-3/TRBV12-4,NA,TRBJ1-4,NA,TGTGCCAGCAGTTTTATTCGGGGAGGAGGAGAAAAACTGTTTTTT,CASSFIRGGGEKLFF
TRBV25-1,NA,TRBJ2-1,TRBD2,TGTGCCACCCATCCGAGCGGGGGGGCCGGATCCTACAATGAGCAGTTCTTC,CATHPSGGAGSYNEQFF
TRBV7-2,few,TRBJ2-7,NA,TGTGCCAGCACCAACCGGGCAGTGGGGGCGGGATTCAACGAGCAGTACTTC,CASTNRAVGAGFNEQYF
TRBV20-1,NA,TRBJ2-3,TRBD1,TGCAGTGCTAGCCAGGACAGGGACACAGATACGCAGTATTTT,CSASQDRDTDTQYF
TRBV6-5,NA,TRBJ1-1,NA,TGTGCCAGCAGTAACCCAGGGAACACTGAAGCTTTCTTT,CASSNPGNTEAFF
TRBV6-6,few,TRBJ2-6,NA,TGTGCCAGCAGTTACGGGGCGCGGGGGGCCAACGTCCTGACTTTC,CASSYGARGANVLTF
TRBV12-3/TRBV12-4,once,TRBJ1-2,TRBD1,TGTGCCAGCATTTTTTCGACAGGGCTCAATGGCTACACCTTC,CASIFSTGLNGYTF
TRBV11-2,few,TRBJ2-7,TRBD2,TGTGCCAGCAGCTTAGATCGGGCGGGGGAAGGGTACGAGCAGTACTTC,CASSLDRAGEGYEQYF
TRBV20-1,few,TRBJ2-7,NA,TGCAGTGCTATCGTGGGGTACGAGCAGTACTTC,CSAIVGYEQYF
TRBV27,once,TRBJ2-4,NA,TGTGCCAGCAGTTTAGAGGGGGGAGCGGCCAATGAGCAGTACTTC,CASSLEGGAANEQYF
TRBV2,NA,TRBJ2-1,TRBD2,TGTGCCAGTGTGAAAGGGAGGGGACGCAATGAGCAGTTCTTC,CASVKGRGRNEQFF
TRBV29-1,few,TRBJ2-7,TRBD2,TGCAGCGTTTCCGGGACTATTACACCCGAGCAGTACTTC,CSVSGTITPEQYF